The next 9 T cell receptor beta chains were all read from a single sample in a study of blood T cell repertoires in COVID-19. Clones were read by immunoSEQ multiplex PCR, and TCRdb kept only the in-frame ones, dropping some. The repertoire holds over 350,000 clones, with roughly 90% as singletons. The sample consisted of peripheral blood. These receptors all stem from a woman aged 25 to 39 with active or convalescent COVID-19.

The rearrangement links TRBV7-2 to TRBJ1-6; no reliable D call. In germline, CDR1 is SGHTA, CDR2 FQGNSA. The CDR3 contains 12 residues. V was cut by 5 bases and J by 4 bases, with 3 bases left in between. The CDR3 DNA reads as TGTGCCAGCAGCCCGTATAATTCACCCCTCCACTTT. Translating gives CASSPYNSPLHF.

The rearrangement uses TRBV15 and TRBJ1-2; TRBD1 matches at 10 bases. There are 17 residues in the CDR3. Losses at the gene ends were 4 bases for V and 6 bases for J; bases not matched to a gene: 14. Germline V gene lookup returns CDR1 LNHNV and CDR2 YYDKDF (reference sequence). The CDR3 protein is CATSNGVDRGREDGYTF. CDR3 nucleotide sequence: TGTGCCACCAGCAACGGCGTCGACAGGGGGCGCGAGGATGGCTACACCTTC.

This clone came up once. The chain joins TRBV4-2 to TRBJ2-6, with 7 bases aligning to TRBD2. Germline V gene sequence: CDR1 LGHNA, CDR2 YNFKEQ. V gave up 4 bases and J gave up 0 bases; unmatched junction bases: 9. This CDR3 contains 18 residues. CDR3 loop: CASSPLVAGNSGANVLTF. The CDR3 DNA reads TGTGCCAGCAGCCCCCTGGTAGCGGGTAACTCTGGGGCCAACGTCCTGACTTTC.

The rearrangement links TRBV2 to TRBJ1-1; TRBD1 aligns across 9 bases. From germline, CDR1 is SNHLY and CDR2 FYNNEI. V dropped 6 bases and J dropped 2; count of bases not matched to a gene: 4. This CDR3 region has 14 residues. The CDR3 loop is CASRGQGGNTEAFF. CDR3 coding DNA: TGTGCCAGCAGGGGACAGGGAGGTAACACTGAAGCTTTCTTT. The variable domain in full, with the rest retrieved from reference TRBV2 and TRBJ1-1, is EPEVTQTPSHQVTQMGQEVILRCVPISNHLYFYWYRQILGQKVEFLVSFYNNEISEKSEIFDDQFSVERPDGSNFTLKIRSTKLEDSAMYFCASRGQGGNTEAFFGQGTRLTVV.

This clone was detected a few times. The chain links TRBV10-1 to TRBJ2-2; TRBD2 agrees at 10 bases. In germline, CDR1 is WNHNN, CDR2 SYGVQD (reference sequence). Trimming removed 8 bases from V and 6 bases from J; junction bases left unmatched: 6. The CDR3 loop spans 14 amino acids. The CDR3 sequence is CASGFSGGSGELFF. The CDR3 nucleotides are TGCGCCAGCGGCTTTAGCGGGGGGTCCGGGGAGCTGTTTTTT.

The V and J genes are TRBV2 and TRBJ2-7; D is possibly TRBD2 (5 bases). The CDR3 sequence is 15 residues long. V was trimmed by 4 bases and J by 2 bases, leaving 15 bases between them. The germline V gene encodes CDR1 SNHLY and CDR2 FYNNEI. CDR3 nucleotide sequence: TGTGCCAGCAGTGGCCAAGAGACTACCACCTACGAGCAGTACTTC. It translates to CASSGQETTTYEQYF. The full variable domain, its missing parts supplied by reference TRBV2 and TRBJ2-7, is EPEVTQTPSHQVTQMGQEVILRCVPISNHLYFYWYRQILGQKVEFLVSFYNNEISEKSEIFDDQFSVERPDGSNFTLKIRSTKLEDSAMYFCASSGQETTTYEQYFGPGTRLTVT.

The CDR3 here is CASSLVTGQAVDTQYF. The CDR3 region has the DNA TGTGCCAGCAGCTTAGTAACGGGACAGGCGGTAGATACGCAGTATTTT. V gene TRBV7-9 combines with J gene TRBJ2-3; 8 nucleotides line up with TRBD1. The CDR3 loop spans 16 amino acids. V lost 1 base and J lost 5; bases outside the gene matches: 8. In germline, CDR1 is SEHNR, CDR2 FQNEAQ (reference sequence). Based on the CDR3 plus reference TRBV7-9 and TRBJ2-3, the full variable domain is DTGVSQNPRHKITKRGQNVTFRCDPISEHNRLYWYRQTLGQGPEFLTYFQNEAQLEKSRLLSDRFSAERPKGSFSTLEIQRTEQGDSAMYLCASSLVTGQAVDTQYFGPGTRLTVL.

The chain carries TRBV7-8 and TRBJ2-2, with D perhaps matching TRBD1 (5 bases). Germline V gives CDR1 SGHVS, CDR2 FQNEAQ. CDR3 length: 17 residues. V gave up 5 bases and J gave up 8 bases, with 24 bases separating them. The DNA of the CDR3 is TGTGCCAGCAGCCCCCTCCCAAGGGGCGGAACTCTGGGGGAGCTGTTTTTT. Its protein product is CASSPLPRGGTLGELFF.

This clone has only a few counts. The chain uses TRBV25-1 and TRBJ1-2; D might be TRBD1 (6 bases). Trimming took 4 bases from V and 0 from J, leaving 12 bases between them. The CDR3 covers 15 residues. The V gene's germline CDR1 is MGHDK and CDR2 SYGVNS. The CDR3: CASSARTDANYGYTF. The CDR3 nucleotides read TGTGCCAGCAGTGCTCGGACAGACGCTAACTATGGCTACACCTTC.